This is a list of T cell receptor beta chains from one sample in a study of regulatory T cells in long-lasting Graves disease. MiXCR, applied by TCRdb to the multiplex PCR reads, yields one record per CDR3 protein. Among a few hundred thousand distinct CDR3 sequences listed, approximately 15% were seen once. The same data also went into a second study, on T cells in Graves' hyperthyroidism and ophthalmopathy.

The specimen comprised peripheral blood mononuclear cells (PBMCs), sampled at new diagnosis, from a patient treated with antithyroid drugs. The receptors come from a man aged 30 to 45 with Graves disease. Both conserved end residues are part of each CDR3. The D gene is left open where the match is weak. Rows may omit the clone size; those that give it use once, few, many or a size class.

>TRBV14|few|TRBJ2-3|-
CASSYSTVLADTQYF
TGTGCCAGCAGCTACTCAACAGTGCTCGCAGATACGCAGTATTTT
>TRBV5-6|-|TRBJ2-7|-
CASSLIGAGSEQYF
TGTGCCAGCAGCTTGATAGGGGCAGGGTCCGAGCAGTACTTC
>TRBV10-2|-|TRBJ2-7|-
CASSERRSPYEQYF
TGCGCCAGCAGTGAACGGCGGAGTCCCTACGAGCAGTACTTC
>TRBV5-1|many|TRBJ2-1|-
CASSLVVAQYNEQFF
TGCGCCAGCAGCTTGGTGGTAGCGCAGTACAATGAGCAGTTCTTC
>TRBV15|many|TRBJ1-2|TRBD1
CATSRVQGAEGYTF
TGTGCCACCAGCAGAGTACAGGGGGCGGAAGGCTACACCTTC
>TRBV6-1|many|TRBJ2-1|-
CASGPNYNEQFF
TGTGCCAGCGGGCCGAACTACAATGAGCAGTTCTTC
>TRBV12-3/TRBV12-4|many|TRBJ1-4|-
CASSRGGSRELFF
TGTGCCAGCAGTCGTGGGGGATCGAGGGAACTGTTTTTT
>TRBV28|many|TRBJ2-1|-
CASTSGSLAWFF
TGTGCCAGCACCAGTGGGTCACTAGCCTGGTTCTTC
>TRBV27|many|TRBJ2-7|TRBD1
CASSLRGQGYEQYF
TGTGCCAGCAGTTTAAGGGGACAGGGCTACGAGCAGTACTTC
>TRBV2|many|TRBJ2-1|TRBD1
CASSFDRGSHNEQFF
TGTGCCAGCAGCTTTGACAGGGGCAGCCACAATGAGCAGTTCTTC
>TRBV20-1|few|TRBJ2-5|TRBD2
CSAHTGTSRETQYF
TGCAGTGCCCATACCGGGACTAGTCGGGAGACCCAGTACTTC
>TRBV10-3|many|TRBJ2-2|-
CAISEDDPGELFF
TGTGCCATCAGTGAGGATGATCCCGGGGAGCTGTTTTTT
>TRBV7-9|few|TRBJ1-1|-
CASSPLGASGTEAFF
TGTGCCAGCAGCCCACTTGGGGCATCGGGGACTGAAGCTTTCTTT
>TRBV20-1|few|TRBJ2-3|TRBD2
CSATAGRDTQYF
TGCAGTGCTACAGCGGGGCGGGATACGCAGTATTTT
>TRBV28|many|TRBJ1-1|-
CASSPQGPNTEAFF
TGTGCCAGCAGTCCTCAGGGGCCTAACACTGAAGCTTTCTTT
>TRBV12-3/TRBV12-4|many|TRBJ2-7|TRBD2
CASSPRQSAGPEQYF
TGTGCCAGCAGCCCACGACAGTCAGCGGGGCCCGAGCAGTACTTC
>TRBV29-1|many|TRBJ2-3|-
CSVEWASTDTQYF
TGCAGCGTTGAGTGGGCTAGCACAGATACGCAGTATTTT
>TRBV9|-|TRBJ2-4|-
CASSVGTVQYF
TGTGCCAGCAGCGTAGGGACAGTTCAGTACTTC
>TRBV18|many|TRBJ2-1|TRBD2
CASSRGTSGIYNEQFF
TGTGCCAGCTCACGAGGGACTAGCGGGATCTACAATGAGCAGTTCTTC
>TRBV7-8|few|TRBJ2-7|TRBD1
CASSSQGAAYEQYF
TGTGCCAGCAGCTCACAGGGGGCTGCCTACGAGCAGTACTTC
>TRBV29-1|-|TRBJ2-2|TRBD1
CSVESDRENTGELFF
TGCAGCGTTGAATCTGACAGGGAGAACACCGGGGAGCTGTTTTTT
>TRBV20-1|many|TRBJ1-2|TRBD1
CQTDRDGGYTF
TGCCAAACAGACAGGGATGGTGGCTACACCTTC
>TRBV19|many|TRBJ1-5|-
CASSIPRRVREPQHF
TGTGCCAGTAGTATCCCGCGGCGGGTAAGGGAGCCCCAGCATTTT
>TRBV30|many|TRBJ1-1|-
CAWSFWTANTEAFF
TGTGCCTGGAGTTTCTGGACGGCGAACACTGAAGCTTTCTTT
>TRBV5-1|-|TRBJ2-7|-
CASSTDLSYVQYF
TGCGCCAGCTCCACGGACTTATCCTACGTGCAGTACTTC
>TRBV6-5|many|TRBJ2-1|TRBD2
CASSSPSSGGVNEQFF
TGTGCCAGCAGTTCACCCTCTAGCGGAGGGGTCAATGAGCAGTTCTTC
>TRBV5-1|-|TRBJ1-2|-
CASSLDRIRLTGGYTF
TGCGCCAGCAGCTTAGACAGAATACGGCTAACGGGTGGCTACACCTTC
>TRBV5-1|many|TRBJ2-1|TRBD2
CASTGAGGGYNEQFF
TGCGCCAGCACAGGAGCGGGAGGGGGCTACAATGAGCAGTTCTTC
>TRBV3-1|many|TRBJ1-5|-
CASSQDGTANQPQHF
TGTGCCAGCAGCCAAGACGGCACAGCGAATCAGCCCCAGCATTTT
>TRBV25-1|few|TRBJ1-1|-
CASCSGEVTEAFF
TGTGCCAGCTGTTCAGGGGAGGTCACTGAAGCTTTCTTT
>TRBV2|many|TRBJ2-7|-
CASSEPPSAGLYEQYF
TGTGCCAGCAGTGAACCCCCCTCGGCAGGGCTGTACGAGCAGTACTTC
>TRBV29-1|few|TRBJ2-7|TRBD1
CSVPRGGQTYEQYF
TGCAGCGTCCCTCGAGGGGGACAGACCTACGAGCAGTACTTC
>TRBV28|many|TRBJ2-3|TRBD2
CASSQIAGGQDTQYF
TGTGCCAGCAGTCAAATAGCGGGAGGCCAGGATACGCAGTATTTT
>TRBV19|-|TRBJ1-2|-
CATSSQGMDYGYTF
TGTGCCACCTCTTCGCAGGGGATGGACTATGGCTACACCTTC
>TRBV10-3|-|TRBJ2-1|-
CAISESGQEQFF
TGTGCCATCAGTGAGTCGGGACAAGAGCAGTTCTTC
>TRBV29-1|many|TRBJ2-7|TRBD2
CSGTGTSPNSGEQYF
TGCAGCGGCACGGGGACTAGTCCCAATTCGGGAGAGCAGTACTTC
>TRBV27|many|TRBJ1-1|-
CASMILGGNTEAFF
TGTGCCAGCATGATTCTCGGGGGGAACACTGAAGCTTTCTTT
>TRBV27|many|TRBJ1-4|-
CASSVRGDEKLFF
TGTGCCAGCAGCGTAAGAGGGGATGAAAAACTGTTTTTT
>TRBV5-1|many|TRBJ2-1|-
CASSSDGASSYNEQFF
TGCGCCAGCAGCTCAGACGGGGCGAGCTCCTACAATGAGCAGTTCTTC
>TRBV9|-|TRBJ2-2|TRBD2
CASTGTSGSINTGELFF
TGTGCCAGCACTGGGACTAGCGGGAGTATTAACACCGGGGAGCTGTTTTTT
>TRBV2|many|TRBJ2-1|TRBD2
CASSSSSGSGYNEQFF
TGTGCCAGCAGTTCCTCTAGCGGGAGCGGTTACAATGAGCAGTTCTTC
>TRBV7-3|many|TRBJ2-7|TRBD2
CASSLAGGSFYEQYF
TGTGCCAGCAGCTTAGCGGGAGGCTCCTTCTACGAGCAGTACTTC
>TRBV30|many|TRBJ1-1|-
CAWGGGNTEAFF
TGTGCCTGGGGGGGAGGGAACACTGAAGCTTTCTTT
>TRBV7-9|many|TRBJ2-1|-
CASSPLVSSYNEQFF
TGTGCCAGCAGCCCACTTGTGAGCTCCTACAATGAGCAGTTCTTC
>TRBV6-1|few|TRBJ2-1|TRBD2
CASSVIAGDNEQFF
TGTGCCAGCAGTGTAATAGCGGGAGACAATGAGCAGTTCTTC
>TRBV29-1|many|TRBJ1-4|-
CSVLEEKLFF
TGCAGCGTCTTGGAGGAAAAACTGTTTTTT
>TRBV15|-|TRBJ1-5|-
CATSRDRGINQPQHF
TGTGCCACCAGCAGAGATCGAGGAATCAATCAGCCCCAGCATTTT
>TRBV18|-|TRBJ1-1|-
CASSPPVTGMLKAFF
TGTGCCAGCTCACCACCAGTCACAGGGATGCTCAAAGCTTTCTTT
>TRBV5-1|many|TRBJ2-3|-
CASKGRSTDTQYF
TGCGCCAGCAAAGGACGGAGCACAGATACGCAGTATTTT
>TRBV15|many|TRBJ1-5|-
CATSRDQGTPQHF
TGTGCCACCAGCAGAGATCAGGGTACGCCCCAGCATTTT